This T cell receptor beta chain is drawn from a study of cytomegalovirus exposure and HLA in healthy donors. Study-wide findings and caveats: From TCR beta sequences, most subjects' HLA-A and HLA-B alleles were reportedly predicted accurately. Within the data, a cluster of highly shared sequence variants was likely a sequencing artifact.

It was with 60 Vbeta and 13 Jbeta primers that the PCR ran. The protocol was immunoSEQ multiplex PCR, while the TCRdb copy is restricted to in-frame clones and leaves out a portion. The data contain about 170,000 clones, approximately 73% of them singletons. This clone has just a few counts. Its matching antigen is unknown. Trimming removed 0 bases from V and 3 bases from J; junction bases left unmatched: 2. The length of the CDR3 is 17 residues. CDR1 is SGHTA, CDR2 FQGTGA, per germline. This TCR came from a woman aged 18-35 years in good health and CMV-seropositive. V is TRBV7-3 and J is TRBJ2-3, with 14 bases matching TRBD2. The specimen was PBMCs. The CDR3 is CASSLTTSGGATDTQYF. The CDR3 bases are TGTGCCAGCAGCTTAACGACTAGCGGGGGGGCAACAGATACGCAGTATTTT.